Listed below are T cell receptor beta chains from one sample, sequenced in a study of blood T cell repertoires in COVID-19. Libraries were prepared by immunoSEQ multiplex PCR; TCRdb keeps only in-frame clonotypes and omits some of them. Found here are about 180,000 clones, about 85% of them singletons; the top ten hold 2.9%. Input material: peripheral blood. All receptors come from a woman in her thirties with active or convalescent COVID-19. CDR3s include the opening cysteine and the closing phenylalanine or tryptophan. D genes are given only for firm matches. Size values are once, few and many counts, or a class for expanded clones, and some rows have none.

DNA: TGTGCCAGCAGCGTCGGTGGGGGAGGCTCCTACGAGCAGTACTTC
CDR3: CASSVGGGGSYEQYF
V: TRBV7-6
J: TRBJ2-7
D: -
size: -

DNA: TGCGCCAGCAGCTTGCTAGCGCAGAGCTCCTACAATGAGCAGTTCTTC
CDR3: CASSLLAQSSYNEQFF
V: TRBV5-1
J: TRBJ2-1
D: -
size: -

DNA: TGTGCCAGCAGTGACAGGGCTCGTTTTACTGAAGCTTTCTTT
CDR3: CASSDRARFTEAFF
V: TRBV2
J: TRBJ1-1
D: -
size: -

DNA: TGTGCCAGCGCACAGACAGGGAACTCCTACGAGCAGTACTTC
CDR3: CASAQTGNSYEQYF
V: TRBV5-5
J: TRBJ2-7
D: TRBD1
size: -

DNA: TGTGCCAGCAGCTTAACGGCGACTAGCGACTACGAGCAGTACTTC
CDR3: CASSLTATSDYEQYF
V: TRBV7-6
J: TRBJ2-7
D: TRBD2
size: -

DNA: TGTGCCAGTAGTGGGGACAGCGGCGATTCACCCCTCCACTTT
CDR3: CASSGDSGDSPLHF
V: TRBV19
J: TRBJ1-6
D: TRBD1
size: -

DNA: TGTGCCAGCAGCCCGAGAGGCTCTAGACCCCTGAAGCATGAGCAGTTCTTC
CDR3: CASSPRGSRPLKHEQFF
V: TRBV14
J: TRBJ2-1
D: -
size: -

DNA: TGTGCCAGCAGCTTAGGTTGGGAGGGGGGCTACAATGAGCAGTTCTTC
CDR3: CASSLGWEGGYNEQFF
V: TRBV7-2
J: TRBJ2-1
D: -
size: -

DNA: TGTGCCAGCAGAGGAGTAGGGGCACCCCTCCACTTT
CDR3: CASRGVGAPLHF
V: TRBV2
J: TRBJ1-6
D: -
size: once

DNA: TGCAGCGCAGGACAGGGGATTACCGGGGAGCTGTTTTTT
CDR3: CSAGQGITGELFF
V: TRBV29-1
J: TRBJ2-2
D: TRBD1
size: -

DNA: TGTGCCAGCAGCCACAATACCAGGGGCGACAATGAAAAACTGTTTTTT
CDR3: CASSHNTRGDNEKLFF
V: TRBV5-4
J: TRBJ1-4
D: -
size: -

DNA: TGTGCCAGTAGTATCGGGGACAGGGGAAGCAATCAGCCCCAGCATTTT
CDR3: CASSIGDRGSNQPQHF
V: TRBV19
J: TRBJ1-5
D: TRBD1
size: -

DNA: TGTGCCAGCAGCCCGATATCGCGCTCCACAGATACGCAGTATTTT
CDR3: CASSPISRSTDTQYF
V: TRBV7-2
J: TRBJ2-3
D: -
size: -

DNA: TGCGCCAGCAGTGAAGTCCCCAGCTCCTATAATTCACCCCTCCACTTT
CDR3: CASSEVPSSYNSPLHF
V: TRBV10-2
J: TRBJ1-6
D: -
size: -

DNA: TGTGCCAGCAGCTTGGAGGGGATGGAGACCCAGTACTTC
CDR3: CASSLEGMETQYF
V: TRBV5-4
J: TRBJ2-5
D: -
size: -

DNA: TGTGCCAGCAGCCAAGTACGCGGGACCGGGGAGCTGTTTTTT
CDR3: CASSQVRGTGELFF
V: TRBV14
J: TRBJ2-2
D: -
size: -

DNA: TGTGCCATCAGTGGGGACTGGGACAGGTTCCCCTACAATGAGCAGTTCTTC
CDR3: CAISGDWDRFPYNEQFF
V: TRBV10-3
J: TRBJ2-1
D: TRBD1
size: -

DNA: TGTGCCAGCAAAGAAGGACAGGGAAACTATGGCTACACCTTC
CDR3: CASKEGQGNYGYTF
V: TRBV27
J: TRBJ1-2
D: TRBD1
size: -

DNA: TGTGCCAGCAGTTCAGTTTCTTCACCCCTCCACTTT
CDR3: CASSSVSSPLHF
V: TRBV6-5
J: TRBJ1-6
D: -
size: -

DNA: TGTGCCAGCAGGGGACAGGGGGATCCTCAGCCCCAGCATTTT
CDR3: CASRGQGDPQPQHF
V: TRBV2
J: TRBJ1-5
D: TRBD1
size: -

DNA: TGTGCCAGCAGCTACACCATCTTGAACACTGAAGCTTTCTTT
CDR3: CASSYTILNTEAFF
V: TRBV3-1/TRBV3-2
J: TRBJ1-1
D: -
size: few

DNA: TGTGCCATCAGTGAGCAAGGGGGTTTGGTTTCTCAGCCCCAGCATTTT
CDR3: CAISEQGGLVSQPQHF
V: TRBV10-3
J: TRBJ1-5
D: -
size: -

DNA: TGCGCCAGCAGCCGCTGGGACAGGGACGGTTCGGGAGAGCAGTACTTC
CDR3: CASSRWDRDGSGEQYF
V: TRBV4-1
J: TRBJ2-7
D: TRBD1
size: -

DNA: TGTGCCACCTGGGGGGAGACTGAAGCTTTCTTT
CDR3: CATWGETEAFF
V: TRBV28
J: TRBJ1-1
D: -
size: -

DNA: TGTGCCAGCAGCCTTGTAGCCGGGGAGCTGTTTTTT
CDR3: CASSLVAGELFF
V: TRBV5-6
J: TRBJ2-2
D: -
size: -

DNA: TGTGCCAGCATTCCCAGCGTCTCCTACGAGCAGTACTTC
CDR3: CASIPSVSYEQYF
V: TRBV28
J: TRBJ2-7
D: -
size: -

DNA: TGTGCCAGAAGCTTGGCCAGGGCCGGCGCTAATGAAAAACTGTTTTTT
CDR3: CARSLARAGANEKLFF
V: TRBV5-3
J: TRBJ1-4
D: -
size: -

DNA: TGTGCCAGCAGCTTAGAAGGAGATGGCTACACCTTC
CDR3: CASSLEGDGYTF
V: TRBV11-2
J: TRBJ1-2
D: -
size: -

DNA: TGTGCCAGCAGCTTAGAGCAGGTTTACGAGCAGTACTTC
CDR3: CASSLEQVYEQYF
V: TRBV7-9
J: TRBJ2-7
D: -
size: -

DNA: TGCAGCGGGACATCCGGGACAGCCGACAATGAGCAGTTCTTC
CDR3: CSGTSGTADNEQFF
V: TRBV29-1
J: TRBJ2-1
D: TRBD1
size: -

DNA: TGTGCCAGCAGTGACCCTGCGGGGGCAAACACTGAAGCTTTCTTT
CDR3: CASSDPAGANTEAFF
V: TRBV25-1
J: TRBJ1-1
D: -
size: -

DNA: TGTGCCAGTAGTTCCGCCGGGAGGGCCCCTACATTCGGTGATAAGCAGTACTTC
CDR3: CASSSAGRAPTFGDKQYF
V: TRBV19
J: TRBJ2-7
D: TRBD2
size: few

DNA: TGTGCCAGCAGCGCCCGACGGACAGTCGGGAATTCACCCCTCCACTTT
CDR3: CASSARRTVGNSPLHF
V: TRBV7-9
J: TRBJ1-6
D: -
size: -